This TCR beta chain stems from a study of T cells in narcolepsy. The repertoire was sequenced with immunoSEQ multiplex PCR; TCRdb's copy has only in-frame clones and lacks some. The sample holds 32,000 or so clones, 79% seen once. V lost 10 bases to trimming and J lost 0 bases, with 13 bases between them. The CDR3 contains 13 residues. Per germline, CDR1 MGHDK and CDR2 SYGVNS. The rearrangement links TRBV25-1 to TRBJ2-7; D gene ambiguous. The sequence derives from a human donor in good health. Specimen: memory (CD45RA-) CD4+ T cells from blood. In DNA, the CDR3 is TGTGCCACCACCCCGGGTGGCTCCTACGAGCAGTACTTC. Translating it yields CATTPGGSYEQYF.